This TCR beta chain was sequenced during a study of identical twins. V gave up 0 bases and J gave up 1 base; unmatched junction bases: 4. The CDR3 is 16 residues long. Germline-derived CDR1 and CDR2 are SGDLS and YYNGEE. A universal primer site was created by template switching, with the cDNA bearing unique molecular identifiers. TCRdb re-called the 5' RACE reads with MiXCR, one entry per CDR3 protein. Of about 660,000 distinct CDR3 sequences listed, 8% to 9% are singletons. These data were also filed under a second study, of yellow fever vaccine responses in identical twins.

The sequence was collected from a woman under 30 in good health. The chain employs TRBV9 and TRBJ2-3; 8 bases fit TRBD2. Sequenced sample: PBMCs. CDR3 sequence reads: CASSVEAGGGTDTQYF. CDR3 DNA sequence: TGTGCCAGCAGCGTAGAGGCGGGAGGAGGCACAGATACGCAGTATTTT.